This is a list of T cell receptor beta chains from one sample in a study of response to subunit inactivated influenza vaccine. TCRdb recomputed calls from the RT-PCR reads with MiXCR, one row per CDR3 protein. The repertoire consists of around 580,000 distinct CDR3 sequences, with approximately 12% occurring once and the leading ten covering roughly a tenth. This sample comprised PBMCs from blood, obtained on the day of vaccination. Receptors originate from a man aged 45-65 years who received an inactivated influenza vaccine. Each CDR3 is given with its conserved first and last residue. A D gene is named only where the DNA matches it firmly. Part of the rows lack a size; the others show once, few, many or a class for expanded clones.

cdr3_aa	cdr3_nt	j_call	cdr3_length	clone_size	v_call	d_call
CASSLAIGHIDYEQYF	TGTGCCAGCAGTTTAGCGATCGGACACATCGACTACGAGCAGTACTTC	TRBJ2-7	16	NA	TRBV12-3/TRBV12-4	NA
CASSFDRVAFF	TGTGCCAGCAGCTTCGACAGGGTGGCTTTCTTT	TRBJ1-1	11	NA	TRBV7-2	TRBD1
CASSQDILQGGTQYF	TGCGCCAGCAGCCAAGATATTCTACAGGGTGGGACCCAGTACTTC	TRBJ2-5	15	few	TRBV4-3	NA
CAISEDRTAYEQYF	TGTGCCATCAGTGAGGACCGAACCGCCTACGAGCAGTACTTC	TRBJ2-7	14	few	TRBV10-3	NA
CSAKSDSPYEQYF	TGCAGTGCTAAGTCCGACAGTCCCTACGAGCAGTACTTC	TRBJ2-7	13	NA	TRBV20-1	NA
CSVVNPGHLNQPQHF	TGCAGCGTTGTGAACCCGGGACACCTTAATCAGCCCCAGCATTTT	TRBJ1-5	15	few	TRBV29-1	NA
CASSQTGFGQFF	TGCGCCAGCAGCCAAACAGGTTTTGGGCAGTTCTTC	TRBJ2-1	12	NA	TRBV5-1	NA
CASSDLTVHLGETQYF	TGTGCCAGCAGCGACCTGACAGTACACCTTGGAGAGACCCAGTACTTC	TRBJ2-5	16	many	TRBV6-1	NA
CASSSGLLEQFF	TGTGCCAGCAGCTCAGGACTACTTGAGCAGTTCTTC	TRBJ2-1	12	NA	TRBV7-9	NA
CASSPTLAGVGHEQYF	TGTGCCAGCTCACCCACACTAGCGGGAGTTGGCCACGAGCAGTACTTC	TRBJ2-7	16	few	TRBV18	TRBD2
CASSLGFGDTQYF	TGTGCCAGCAGTTTAGGGTTTGGGGATACGCAGTATTTT	TRBJ2-3	13	few	TRBV12-3/TRBV12-4	NA
CASSFVSGRGYEQYF	TGTGCCAGCAGTTTCGTTAGCGGGAGGGGCTACGAGCAGTACTTC	TRBJ2-7	15	many	TRBV27	TRBD2
CASRPGTQSGELFF	TGTGCCAGCAGGCCCGGGACCCAGAGCGGGGAGCTGTTTTTT	TRBJ2-2	14	few	TRBV7-9	NA
CASSLEQLSYEQYF	TGTGCCAGCAGTTTAGAGCAACTCTCCTACGAGCAGTACTTC	TRBJ2-7	14	many	TRBV12-3/TRBV12-4	NA
CATSRDRGSNEAFF	TGTGCCACCAGCAGAGATAGAGGCAGTAATGAAGCTTTCTTT	TRBJ1-1	14	many	TRBV15	NA
CASSQGTSEVTYEQYF	TGTGCCAGCAGCCAGGGGACTAGCGAGGTAACCTACGAGCAGTACTTC	TRBJ2-7	16	NA	TRBV4-2	TRBD2
CSASITGRGDTEAFF	TGCAGTGCTAGCATCACAGGGCGGGGGGACACTGAAGCTTTCTTT	TRBJ1-1	15	many	TRBV20-1	NA
CAWGGTANNQPQHF	TGTGCCTGGGGCGGGACAGCGAACAATCAGCCCCAGCATTTT	TRBJ1-5	14	many	TRBV30	TRBD1
CASSYLTGIERNF	TGTGCCAGCAGCTATCTCACGGGGATCGAGAGGAACTTC	TRBJ2-7	13	few	TRBV6-5	NA
CASSPAGQGIETQYF	TGTGCCAGCAGCCCAGCGGGACAGGGGATTGAGACCCAGTACTTC	TRBJ2-5	15	few	TRBV28	TRBD1
CASSLASSVGRTDTQYF	TGTGCCAGCAGCTTAGCGTCGTCGGTAGGTCGCACAGATACGCAGTATTTT	TRBJ2-3	17	few	TRBV7-9	NA
CASRPCEYF	TGCGCCAGCAGGCCTTGCGAGTACTTC	TRBJ2-5	9	NA	TRBV4-3	NA
CAIRAESSYNEQFF	TGTGCCATCAGGGCCGAAAGCTCCTACAATGAGCAGTTCTTC	TRBJ2-1	14	NA	TRBV10-3	NA
CASTQDRGHYNEQFF	TGCGCCAGCACCCAGGACAGGGGACACTACAATGAGCAGTTCTTC	TRBJ2-1	15	NA	TRBV5-1	TRBD1
CASSQTSGGPYNEQFF	TGTGCCAGCAGCCAAACTAGCGGGGGCCCATACAATGAGCAGTTCTTC	TRBJ2-1	16	NA	TRBV7-6	TRBD2
CASSNQSISYEQYF	TGTGCCAGCAGCAACCAGAGTATCTCCTACGAGCAGTACTTC	TRBJ2-7	14	NA	TRBV7-8	NA
CASSPRASHGYTF	TGTGCCAGCAGCCCCCGGGCAAGTCATGGCTACACCTTC	TRBJ1-2	13	NA	TRBV3-1	NA
CASTSGGAYNEQFF	TGTGCCAGCACTAGCGGGGGGGCGTACAATGAGCAGTTCTTC	TRBJ2-1	14	NA	TRBV2	TRBD2
CASSLENGLRLETQYF	TGTGCCAGCAGCTTAGAGAACGGCCTTCGGTTAGAGACCCAGTACTTC	TRBJ2-5	16	NA	TRBV7-2	NA
CASTPGQENEAFF	TGTGCCAGCACCCCGGGACAGGAGAATGAAGCTTTCTTT	TRBJ1-1	13	many	TRBV28	TRBD1
CASSESGKGGQYF	TGTGCCAGCAGCGAAAGCGGAAAGGGGGGGCAGTATTTT	TRBJ2-3	13	many	TRBV9	NA
CASSQDRGRPNEQFF	TGTGCCAGCAGCCAGGACAGGGGGCGACCCAATGAGCAGTTCTTC	TRBJ2-1	15	NA	TRBV5-4	TRBD1
CAISSLGQSGNTIYF	TGTGCCATCAGCTCCCTGGGACAGTCTGGAAACACCATATATTTT	TRBJ1-3	15	few	TRBV10-3	TRBD1
CASSYSMTSKYNEQFF	TGTGCCAGCAGTTACTCGATGACTAGTAAATACAATGAGCAGTTCTTC	TRBJ2-1	16	NA	TRBV6-2/TRBV6-3	NA
CSAVGMFSYNEQFF	TGCAGTGCTGTCGGAATGTTCTCCTACAATGAGCAGTTCTTC	TRBJ2-1	14	few	TRBV20-1	NA
CASSRGQGALIPLSSYNEQFF	TGTGCCAGTAGTAGGGGACAGGGGGCTCTGATTCCGCTCAGCTCCTACAATGAGCAGTTCTTC	TRBJ2-1	21	NA	TRBV19	TRBD1
CASSPTGAKHSPLHF	TGCGCCAGCAGCCCGACAGGGGCCAAACATTCACCCCTCCACTTT	TRBJ1-6	15	many	TRBV5-1	TRBD1
CASSPGLHEQYF	TGTGCCAGCTCGCCGGGACTACACGAGCAGTACTTC	TRBJ2-7	12	NA	TRBV18	TRBD2
CSVAVSTDTQYF	TGCAGCGTTGCTGTCTCAACAGATACGCAGTATTTT	TRBJ2-3	12	many	TRBV29-1	NA
CASSPGTDQPQHF	TGTGCCAGCTCACCAGGGACGGATCAGCCCCAGCATTTT	TRBJ1-5	13	NA	TRBV18	NA
CATSTLAGGFYEQYF	TGTGCCACCAGCACCCTAGCGGGAGGGTTCTACGAGCAGTACTTC	TRBJ2-7	15	many	TRBV15	TRBD2
CASSQDVWSSGNTIYF	TGCGCCAGCAGCCAAGATGTATGGAGCTCTGGAAACACCATATATTTT	TRBJ1-3	16	few	TRBV4-3	NA
CASSLFVVRTDTQYF	TGCGCCAGCAGCTTGTTCGTAGTCAGGACAGATACGCAGTATTTT	TRBJ2-3	15	NA	TRBV5-1	NA
CASSRTDGGTGNTIYF	TGTGCCAGCAGCCGAACCGACGGGGGGACGGGAAACACCATATATTTT	TRBJ1-3	16	NA	TRBV11-2	NA
CASSNRMTGELFF	TGTGCCAGCAGCAATCGAATGACCGGGGAGCTGTTTTTT	TRBJ2-2	13	NA	TRBV7-9	NA
CASSLQGANEKLFF	TGCGCCAGCAGCTTACAGGGGGCGAATGAAAAACTGTTTTTT	TRBJ1-4	14	few	TRBV5-1	TRBD1
CASSIDYSGANVLTF	TGTGCCAGCAGCATCGACTACTCTGGGGCCAACGTCCTGACTTTC	TRBJ2-6	15	NA	TRBV7-2	NA
CASSPLRRAGGPHEQFF	TGTGCCAGCAGTCCCCTCAGGAGAGCGGGAGGGCCTCATGAGCAGTTCTTC	TRBJ2-1	17	NA	TRBV27	TRBD2
CASSFGTGTGYEQYF	TGTGCCAGCAGCTTCGGGACAGGAACGGGCTACGAGCAGTACTTC	TRBJ2-7	15	few	TRBV7-3	TRBD1
CASSLDIAGQEPETQYF	TGTGCCAGCAGCTTAGATATCGCTGGACAGGAGCCGGAGACCCAGTACTTC	TRBJ2-5	17	NA	TRBV7-6	TRBD1
CASSQDRQAKGDHQFF	TGCGCCAGCAGCCAAGATCGGCAGGCCAAAGGGGACCACCAGTTCTTC	TRBJ2-1	16	many	TRBV4-3	NA
CASSQGRRASDTQYF	TGCGCCAGCAGCCAAGGGCGTAGGGCGTCAGATACGCAGTATTTT	TRBJ2-3	15	NA	TRBV4-3	NA
CASSLVTSGYEQYF	TGCGCCAGCAGCTTGGTGACTAGCGGCTACGAGCAGTACTTC	TRBJ2-7	14	many	TRBV5-1	TRBD2
CASSLGGTPFNTQYF	TGTGCCAGCAGCCTGGGGGGGACCCCATTTAATACGCAGTATTTT	TRBJ2-3	15	NA	TRBV7-6	TRBD2
CASSFSAGEQFF	TGTGCCAGCAGTTTTTCGGCAGGTGAGCAGTTCTTC	TRBJ2-1	12	many	TRBV12-3/TRBV12-4	NA